This T cell receptor (beta chain) was obtained from a study of vaccination and CD4 T cells after COVID-19. Study context: Post-COVID sampling occurred a median around 100 days after diagnosis (range 35 to 161). The authors gave control cultures a CEFX pool, an HIV-1 Nef pool, or no peptide.

Specified treatment: approximately nine-day PBMC culture with coronavirus spike peptide pools or control peptides (ViraFEST assay). Using peptide pools, antigen-specific T cells were expanded in ViraFEST before TCRs were sequenced. The CDR3 consists of 14 residues. V lost 5 bases and J lost 0, with 9 bases in between. Per germline, CDR1 MNHNS and CDR2 SASEGT. Once obtained from cultured CD4+ T cells, the DNA was sequenced using the Oncomine TCR Beta short-read assay. A single record per CDR3 protein comes from TCRdb applying MiXCR to the PCR reads. This sample has about 10,000 distinct CDR3 sequences; more than 20% occur once, and the top ten carry around a quarter. About this clonotype itself: Its target is not known.

Overall study results and limits: Spike mono-reactivity was the property of 304 of 307 vaccine-specific clones in convalescent patients.

The sequence came from a human donor who received a COVID-19 vaccine. The chain joins TRBV6-1 to TRBJ2-3; possibly TRBD2 for D (5 bases). The sequencing here drew on CD4+ T cells from blood, cultured in vitro, taken before SARS-CoV-2 vaccination. The CDR3 coding sequence is TGTGCCAGCAGTCGTACTAGGAGCACAGATACGCAGTATTTT. It codes for CASSRTRSTDTQYF.